Following are 25 T cell receptor beta chains from one sample sequenced in a study of T cell clonality in common variable immunodeficiency. The data were produced by immunoSEQ multiplex PCR, yet TCRdb's version contains in-frame clones alone and is incomplete. This sample has about 66,000 clones, each found more than once. Sequencing used peripheral blood mononuclear cells. The receptors here all came from a person between 18 and 69 years old in good health.

This clone was detected a few times. Here the CDR3 reads CASSHEVRDEQFF. Incomplete CDR3 DNA: TGCGCCAGCAGCCATGAAGTGCGGGATGAG. This chain joins TRBV5-1 and TRBJ2-1, with a possible D match to TRBD2 (5 bases). The read stops 3 residues short of the end of the CDR3; the missing end is completed from the germline J gene. Germline CDR1 is SGHRS and CDR2 is YFSETQ. Trimming took off 4 bases at V and 8 bases at J, with 13 bases between the two ends. CDR3 length equals 13 residues.

This clone was recorded at least ten times. The CDR3 extends 3 residues past the end of the read, so its final part is completed from the germline J gene. The V call is TRBV27, the J call TRBJ1-4; D is unresolved. The length of the CDR3 is 15 residues. Trimming took off 5 bases at V and 2 bases at J, with 12 bases between the two ends. Per germline, CDR1 MNHEY and CDR2 SMNVEV (reference sequence). The CDR3 bases that were read are TGTGCCAGCAGTCAGCAGGCTTGGACTAATGAAAAA. It yields the protein CASSQQAWTNEK. The entire CDR3 protein is CASSQQAWTNEKLFF. Full variable domain (outside the CDR3, taken from reference TRBV27 and TRBJ1-4): EAQVTQNPRYLITVTGKKLTVTCSQNMNHEYMSWYRQDPGLGLRQIYYSMNVEVTDKGDVPEGYKVSRKEKRNFPLILESPSPNQTSLYFCASSQQAWTNEKLFFGSGTQLSVL.

This clone was seen repeatedly, ten times or more. With the read ending 3 residues before the CDR3 end, the germline J gene is used to fill in that end. The V gene is TRBV2, the J gene TRBJ2-7; D is uncertain. Germline V gene sequence: CDR1 SNHLY, CDR2 FYNNEI. CDR3 length: 12 residues. The ends were cut back, 11 bases at V and 5 bases at J, with 16 bases in the middle. The CDR3 loop is CACTLVLHEQYF. The covered CDR3 bases are TGTGCCTGTACGCTAGTCCTCCACGAG.

There are a few counts of this clone. The sequence runs out 3 residues before the end of the CDR3; the remainder is reconstructed from the germline J gene. V gene TRBV7-9 combines with J gene TRBJ1-3; D remains ambiguous. V lost 1 base to trimming and J lost 1 base, with 8 bases between them. CDR3 length: 15 residues. The V gene's germline CDR1 is SEHNR and CDR2 FQNEAQ (reference sequence). Here the CDR3 reads CASSLEGYSGNTIYF. Partial CDR3 DNA: TGTGCCAGCAGCTTAGAGGGTTATTCTGGAAACACC.

This clone occurred many times. The CDR3 end is not reached by the read, which stops 3 residues before it; the germline J gene fills it in. V usage is TRBV10-1 and J usage is TRBJ1-6; possibly TRBD1 for D (5 bases). CDR3 length: 16 amino acids. V lost 6 bases and J lost 1, with 13 bases in between. Germline lookup yields CDR1 WNHNN and CDR2 SYGVQD (reference sequence). The CDR3: CASRPREESYNSPLHF. CDR3 bases read: TGCGCCAGCAGACCCAGGGAAGAGTCCTATAATTCACCC.

This clone was picked up many times. The sequenced fragment ends 3 residues before the CDR3 boundary, so the rest is inferred from the germline J gene. This chain joins TRBV7-6 and TRBJ1-1; D ambiguous. The germline V gene encodes CDR1 SGHVS and CDR2 FNYEAQ. The CDR3 loop spans 15 amino acids. V lost 4 bases, J lost 3 bases, and 15 bases lay in between. Partial CDR3 DNA: TGTGCCAGCAGCTCGAGAGCGGGTAGGGACACTGAA. Its translation: CASSSRAGRDTE. The full CDR3 sequence reads CASSSRAGRDTEAFF.

This clone was counted ten times or more. The CDR3: CASSQDQGTGQVYGYTF. CDR3 DNA, as far as it was read: TGTGCCAGCAGCCAAGATCAGGGGACAGGGCAAGTGTATGGC. This chain uses TRBV4-2 with TRBJ1-2, with 9 bases fitting TRBD1. The DNA ends 3 residues before the CDR3 does, and the rest of the CDR3 is filled in from the germline J gene. The CDR3 has 17 amino acids. Looked up from germline, CDR1 is LGHNA and CDR2 is YNFKEQ. J gave up 5 bases and V 0 bases, and 10 bases lay outside the gene matches.

There are many counts of this clone. The read ends 3 residues before the CDR3 terminus; that terminus is restored from the germline J gene. V is TRBV20-1 and J is TRBJ2-3, with a tentative D call TRBD2 (5 bases). The CDR3 contains 17 residues. V was cut by 6 bases and J by 0 bases, with 22 bases left in between. Looked up from germline, CDR1 is DFQATT and CDR2 is SNEGSKA (reference sequence). CDR3 region: CSAQLMDSLQSTDTQYF. The covered CDR3 bases are TGCAGTGCCCAACTAATGGACTCCTTACAGAGCACAGATACG.

This clone occurred many times. The read is 3 residues too short to cover the CDR3 end, so that end is filled in from the germline J gene. This chain connects TRBV13 to TRBJ2-3; 7 bases are a match to TRBD2. The CDR3 loop spans 16 amino acids. The ends lost 4 bases at V and 0 bases at J; junction bases unmatched: 7. Germline CDR1 and CDR2: PRHDT and FYEKMQ (reference sequence). The CDR3 DNA, read in part, is TGTGCCAGCAGCTCGGCTAGCGGCTCTAGCACAGATACG. Translated: CASSSASGSSTDT. The entire CDR3 is CASSSASGSSTDTQYF.

This clone was found a few times. The DNA ends 3 residues before the CDR3 does, and the rest of the CDR3 is filled in from the germline J gene. Other DNA sequences within the sample encode an identical CDR3. J is TRBJ2-1 and V is TRBV11-2; D unresolved. From germline, CDR1 is SGHAT and CDR2 FQNNGV. Trimming removed 2 bases at V and 5 bases at J, with 7 bases between. This CDR3 has 13 residues. CDR3 residues: CASSLSLDNEQFF. Partial CDR3 DNA: TGTGCCAGCAGCTTATCGCTAGACAATGAG.

This clone appeared many times. The observed sequence ends 3 residues before the CDR3 terminus, with the missing tail filled in from the germline J gene. The chain links TRBV7-3 to TRBJ2-1; 10 bases are shared with TRBD2. This CDR3 has 15 amino acids. V lost 2 bases, J lost 2 bases, and 0 bases stayed unmatched. Looked up from germline, CDR1 is SGHTA and CDR2 is FQGTGA. The CDR3 spells CASSLGLAAYNEQFF. The part of the CDR3 DNA that was read is TGTGCCAGCAGCTTAGGACTAGCGGCCTACAATGAG.

This clone was detected many times. The read comes to an end 3 residues before the CDR3 does, leaving the germline J gene to fill in the end. The chain combines TRBV29-1 with TRBJ1-2; weak D call: TRBD1 (6 bases). From germline, CDR1 is SQVTM and CDR2 ANQGSEA. Trimming left V 3 bases short and J 3 bases short, with 26 bases between. The CDR3 contains 18 residues. This chain's CDR3 is CSVEPTPDRGALDYGYTF. Incomplete CDR3 DNA: TGCAGCGTTGAGCCTACTCCTGATCGGGGGGCGCTGGACTATGGC.

At least ten counts were recorded for this clone. The read halts 3 residues ahead of the CDR3 end, with the missing end drawn from the germline J gene. The genes are TRBV18 and TRBJ2-1, with D perhaps matching TRBD1 (7 bases). The V and J ends lost 2 bases and 9 bases respectively, with 20 bases between them. Germline V gives CDR1 KGHSH, CDR2 LQKENI. This CDR3 comprises 16 residues. The DNA read from the CDR3 is TGTGCCAGCTCACCATTAGGACAGGTCTTGGGAGGTGAG. It is translated as CASSPLGQVLGGE. The entire CDR3 is CASSPLGQVLGGEQFF.

The chain's CDR3 is CSASETSGTDTQYF. The CDR3 DNA, read in part, is TGCAGTGCTTCCGAGACTAGCGGGACAGATACG. The J gene is TRBJ2-3, the V gene TRBV20-1, with 10 bases fitting TRBD2. The DNA ends 3 residues before the CDR3 does, and the rest of the CDR3 is filled in from the germline J gene. This CDR3 spans 14 amino acids. After removal of 5 bases from V and 3 bases from J, the junction contained 5 bases not matched to a gene. The germline V gene encodes CDR1 DFQATT and CDR2 SNEGSKA (reference sequence).

At least ten counts were recorded for this clone. Read sequence stops 3 residues before the CDR3 end, and the germline J gene provides the missing end. The rearrangement joins TRBV6-2 or TRBV6-3 to TRBJ1-2; the match to TRBD1 covers 7 bases. The CDR3 has 14 amino acids. The ends lost 8 bases at V and 4 bases at J; junction bases unmatched: 10. Germline CDR1 and CDR2: MNHEY and SVGEGT. CDR3 sequence reads: CASRLDRDRYGYTF. The DNA read from the CDR3 is TGTGCCAGCCGCCTCGACAGGGATCGCTATGGC.

This clone has at least ten counts. Read coverage stops 3 residues before the CDR3 terminus; the germline J gene supplies the remainder. The rearrangement joins TRBV11-3 to TRBJ2-7; TRBD2 matches 10 bases. The germline CDR1 and CDR2 sequences are SGHNT and YENEEA. The CDR3 is 15 residues long. Partial CDR3 DNA: TGTGCAAGTCGCTTAATCGCTAGCGGGAGCAACGAG. It translates to CASRLIASGSNE. The CDR3 reads in full as CASRLIASGSNEQYF.

This clone came up many times. The observed sequence ends 3 residues before the CDR3 terminus, with the missing tail filled in from the germline J gene. This chain joins TRBV19 and TRBJ2-7; 10 bases agree with TRBD1. Per germline, CDR1 LNHDA and CDR2 SQIVND (reference sequence). The CDR3 loop spans 16 amino acids. Trimming removed 5 bases from V and 2 bases from J; junction bases left unmatched: 9. CDR3 residues: CASSLAGTGDPYEQYF. CDR3 DNA, as far as it was read: TGTGCCAGTAGTCTGGCCGGGACAGGGGACCCCTACGAG.

This clone was counted many times. Read coverage stops 3 residues before the CDR3 terminus; the germline J gene supplies the remainder. The chain uses TRBV19 and TRBJ2-7; 7 positions match TRBD1. Germline V gene sequence: CDR1 LNHDA, CDR2 SQIVND (reference sequence). The V and J ends lost 3 bases and 2 bases, in that order; junction bases with no gene match: 10. There are 16 residues in the CDR3. The sequenced part of the CDR3 DNA is TGTGCCAGTAGTATCTTTGTGGCAGGGGGAGCCTACGAG. As protein: CASSIFVAGGAYE. In full, the CDR3 reads CASSIFVAGGAYEQYF.

This clone was seen at least ten times. From the germline J gene comes the end of the CDR3, since the read stops 3 residues before it. The chain employs TRBV6-2 or TRBV6-3 and TRBJ1-5; the D gene is possibly TRBD1 (6 bases). CDR1 MNHEY and CDR2 SVGEGT come from the germline V gene. Trimming took off 4 bases at V and 2 bases at J, with 18 bases between the two ends. CDR3 length: 17 residues. The CDR3 spells CASSLTRGGAGNQPQHF. CDR3 DNA, as far as it was read: TGTGCCAGCAGTTTAACCAGGGGAGGCGCGGGCAATCAGCCC.

Many counts were recorded for this clone. The read is 3 residues too short to cover the CDR3 end, so that end is filled in from the germline J gene. The V gene is TRBV29-1, the J gene TRBJ2-2, with a possible D match to TRBD1 (6 bases). Per germline, CDR1 SQVTM and CDR2 ANQGSEA. With 6 bases removed from V and 9 bases from J, the gap between germline ends came to 17 bases. This CDR3 spans 13 amino acids. CDR3 residues: CSVATGQERELFF. The sequenced part of the CDR3 DNA is TGCAGCGTGGCAACAGGGCAGGAAAGGGAG.

This clone was seen at least ten times. The read terminates 3 residues before the CDR3 end, so the remaining end is supplied by the germline J gene. This chain connects TRBV19 to TRBJ2-3; a possible D gene is TRBD1 (5 bases). V dropped 4 bases and J dropped 0 bases, with 8 bases sitting between them. CDR3 length equals 14 residues. Germline V gene lookup returns CDR1 LNHDA and CDR2 SQIVND (reference sequence). CDR3 loop: CASSKGLSTDTQYF. CDR3 bases read: TGTGCCAGTAGTAAGGGGCTTAGCACAGATACG.

In its sample, this clone was seen many times. The read gets to within 3 residues of the CDR3 end, and the germline J gene fills in the rest. This chain connects TRBV5-1 to TRBJ1-5, with a weak D call TRBD1 (6 bases). V lost 2 bases to trimming and J lost 0 bases, with 12 bases between them. Looked up from germline, CDR1 is SGHRS and CDR2 is YFSETQ. CDR3 length equals 16 residues. The DNA read from the CDR3 is TGCGCCAGCAGCTTCCACGGACAGTATAGCAATCAGCCC. It translates to CASSFHGQYSNQP. The CDR3 as a whole reads CASSFHGQYSNQPQHF.

Ten or more counts support this clone. The CDR3 reads CASSDTGQGNQPQHF. CDR3 DNA (partial): TGTGCCAGCAGTGACACAGGGCAGGGGAATCAGCCC. J is TRBJ1-5 and V is TRBV6-1; possible D gene TRBD1, 6 bases. From the germline J gene comes the end of the CDR3, since the read stops 3 residues before it. The CDR3 has 15 amino acids. The V and J ends lost 3 bases and 4 bases respectively, with 13 bases between them. Germline V gives CDR1 MNHNS, CDR2 SASEGT.

Many counts were recorded for this clone. With the read ending 3 residues before the CDR3 end, the germline J gene is used to fill in that end. V and J are TRBV28 and TRBJ2-2, with D possibly TRBD1 on 5 matching bases. Trimming removed 3 bases at V and 1 base at J, with 9 bases between. The length of the CDR3 is 15 residues. The germline CDR1 and CDR2 sequences are MDHEN and SYDVKM. Incomplete CDR3 DNA: TGTGCCAGCAGTTTTGCAGGGATGAACACCGGGGAG. The encoded protein is CASSFAGMNTGE. The full CDR3 protein is CASSFAGMNTGELFF. The complete variable domain, with remaining parts taken from reference TRBV28 and TRBJ2-2, reads DVKVTQSSRYLVKRTGEKVFLECVQDMDHENMFWYRQDPGLGLRLIYFSYDVKMKEKGDIPEGYSVSREKKERFSLILESASTNQTSMYLCASSFAGMNTGELFFGEGSRLTVL.

This clone was recorded at least ten times. Read coverage stops 3 residues before the CDR3 terminus; the germline J gene supplies the remainder. V is TRBV6-1 and J is TRBJ2-7; the D gene is possibly TRBD1 (6 bases). Trimming pared 3 bases from V and 2 bases from J, leaving 11 bases between. Germline V gives CDR1 MNHNS, CDR2 SASEGT. The CDR3 covers 14 residues. CDR3 amino acids: CASSDRGQTYEQYF. The sequenced CDR3 bases are TGTGCCAGCAGTGACAGGGGCCAAACCTACGAG.